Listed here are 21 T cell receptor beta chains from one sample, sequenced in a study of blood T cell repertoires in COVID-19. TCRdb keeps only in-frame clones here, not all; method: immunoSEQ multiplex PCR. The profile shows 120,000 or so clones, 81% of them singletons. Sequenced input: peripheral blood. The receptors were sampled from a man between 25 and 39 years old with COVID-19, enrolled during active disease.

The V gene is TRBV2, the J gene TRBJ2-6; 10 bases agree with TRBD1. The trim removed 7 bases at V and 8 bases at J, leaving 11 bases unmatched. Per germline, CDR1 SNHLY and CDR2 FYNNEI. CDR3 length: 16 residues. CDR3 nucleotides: TGTGCCAGCACCCGGTGGGACAGGGGAAATTCCAACGTCCTGACTTTC. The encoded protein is CASTRWDRGNSNVLTF. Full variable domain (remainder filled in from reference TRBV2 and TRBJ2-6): EPEVTQTPSHQVTQMGQEVILRCVPISNHLYFYWYRQILGQKVEFLVSFYNNEISEKSEIFDDQFSVERPDGSNFTLKIRSTKLEDSAMYFCASTRWDRGNSNVLTFGAGSRLTVL.

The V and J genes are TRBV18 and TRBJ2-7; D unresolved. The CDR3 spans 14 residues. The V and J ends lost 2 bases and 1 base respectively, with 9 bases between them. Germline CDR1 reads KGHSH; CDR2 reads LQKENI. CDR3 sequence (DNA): TGTGCCAGCTCACCAGATGAGTTTTCCTACGAGCAGTACTTC. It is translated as CASSPDEFSYEQYF.

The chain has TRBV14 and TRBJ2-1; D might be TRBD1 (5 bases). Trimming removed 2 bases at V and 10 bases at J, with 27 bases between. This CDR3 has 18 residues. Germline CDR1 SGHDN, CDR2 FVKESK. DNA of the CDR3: TGTGCCAGCAGCCAAAGTCTGGCACTCAGCATCTATGGGGCAGAGCAGTTCTTC. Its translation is CASSQSLALSIYGAEQFF.

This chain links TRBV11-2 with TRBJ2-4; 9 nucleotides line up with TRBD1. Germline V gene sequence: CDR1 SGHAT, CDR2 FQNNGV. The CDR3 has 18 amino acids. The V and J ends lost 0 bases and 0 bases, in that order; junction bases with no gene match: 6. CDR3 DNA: TGTGCCAGCAGCTTAGAATCGGACAGGGGCCTAGCCAAAAACATTCAGTACTTC. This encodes CASSLESDRGLAKNIQYF.

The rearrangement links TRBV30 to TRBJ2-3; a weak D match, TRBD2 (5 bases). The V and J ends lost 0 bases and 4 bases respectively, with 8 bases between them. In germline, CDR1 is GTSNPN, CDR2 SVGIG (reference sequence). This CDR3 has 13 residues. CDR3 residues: CAWSVLGSDTQYF. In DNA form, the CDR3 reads TGTGCCTGGAGTGTACTAGGGTCAGATACGCAGTATTTT.

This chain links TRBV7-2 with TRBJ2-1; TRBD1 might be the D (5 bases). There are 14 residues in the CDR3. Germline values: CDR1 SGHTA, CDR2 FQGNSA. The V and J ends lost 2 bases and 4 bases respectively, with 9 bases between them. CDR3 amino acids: CASSLNQGYNEQFF. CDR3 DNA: TGTGCCAGCAGCTTAAATCAGGGATACAATGAGCAGTTCTTC.

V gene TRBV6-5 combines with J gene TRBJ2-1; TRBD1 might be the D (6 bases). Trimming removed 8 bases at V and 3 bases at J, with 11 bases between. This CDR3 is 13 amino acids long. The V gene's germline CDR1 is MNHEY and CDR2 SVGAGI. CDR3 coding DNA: TGTGCCAGCGTTGGACAGAGCTACAATGAGCAGTTCTTC. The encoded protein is CASVGQSYNEQFF.

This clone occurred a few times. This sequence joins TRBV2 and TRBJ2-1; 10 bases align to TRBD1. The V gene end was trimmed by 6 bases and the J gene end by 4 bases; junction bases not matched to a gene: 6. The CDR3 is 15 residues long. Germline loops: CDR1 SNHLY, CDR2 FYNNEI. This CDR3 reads CASRRDRGLYNEQFF. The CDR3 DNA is TGTGCCAGCAGGAGGGACAGGGGATTATACAATGAGCAGTTCTTC.

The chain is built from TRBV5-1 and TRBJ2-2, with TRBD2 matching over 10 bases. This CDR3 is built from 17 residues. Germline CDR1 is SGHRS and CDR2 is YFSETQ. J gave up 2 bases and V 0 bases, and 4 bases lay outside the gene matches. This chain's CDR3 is CASSLAVAGGNTGELFF. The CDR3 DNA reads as TGCGCCAGCAGCTTGGCAGTAGCGGGGGGAAACACCGGGGAGCTGTTTTTT.

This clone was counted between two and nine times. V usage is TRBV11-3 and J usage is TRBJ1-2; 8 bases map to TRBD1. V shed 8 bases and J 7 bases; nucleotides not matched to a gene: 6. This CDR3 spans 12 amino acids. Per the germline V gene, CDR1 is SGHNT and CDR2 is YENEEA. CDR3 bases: TGTGCCAGCCGGCGGACAGGGACTGGCTACACCTTC. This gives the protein CASRRTGTGYTF.

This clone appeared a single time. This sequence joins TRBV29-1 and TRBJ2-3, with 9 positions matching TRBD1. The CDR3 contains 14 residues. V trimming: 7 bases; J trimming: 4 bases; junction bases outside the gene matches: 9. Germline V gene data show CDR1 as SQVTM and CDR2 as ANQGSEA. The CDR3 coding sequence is TGCAGCGCGGGCCAGGACAGGGGCGCAGATACGCAGTATTTT. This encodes CSAGQDRGADTQYF.

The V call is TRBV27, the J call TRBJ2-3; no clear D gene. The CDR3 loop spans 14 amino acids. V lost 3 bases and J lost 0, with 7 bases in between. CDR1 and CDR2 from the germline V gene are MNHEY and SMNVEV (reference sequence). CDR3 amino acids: CASSLFSSTDTQYF. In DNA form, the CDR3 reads TGTGCCAGCAGTTTGTTTTCTAGCACAGATACGCAGTATTTT.

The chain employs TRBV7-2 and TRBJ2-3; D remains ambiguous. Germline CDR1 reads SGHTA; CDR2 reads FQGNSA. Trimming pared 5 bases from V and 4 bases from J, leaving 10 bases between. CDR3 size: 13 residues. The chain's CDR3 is CASSLAAPDTQYF. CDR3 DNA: TGTGCCAGCAGCCTGGCCGCCCCAGATACGCAGTATTTT.

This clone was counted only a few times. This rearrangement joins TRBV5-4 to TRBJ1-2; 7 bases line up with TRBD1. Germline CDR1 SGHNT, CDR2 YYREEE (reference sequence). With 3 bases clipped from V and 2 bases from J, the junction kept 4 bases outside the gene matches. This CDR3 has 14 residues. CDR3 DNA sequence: TGTGCCAGCAGCTGGGGGACAGCGAACTATGGCTACACCTTC. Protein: CASSWGTANYGYTF.

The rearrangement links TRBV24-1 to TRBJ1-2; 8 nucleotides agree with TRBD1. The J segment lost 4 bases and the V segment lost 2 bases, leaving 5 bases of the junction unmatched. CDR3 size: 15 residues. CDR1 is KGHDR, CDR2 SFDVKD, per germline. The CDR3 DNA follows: TGTGCCACCAGTGATTCACGGACAGGGACCTATGGCTACACCTTC. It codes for CATSDSRTGTYGYTF.

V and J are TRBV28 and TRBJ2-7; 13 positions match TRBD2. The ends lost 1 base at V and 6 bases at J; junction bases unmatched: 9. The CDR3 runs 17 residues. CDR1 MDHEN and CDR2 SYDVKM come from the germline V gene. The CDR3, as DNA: TGTGCCAGCAGTTTATACGGGACTAGCGGGGAACCTTTCGAGCAGTACTTC. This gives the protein CASSLYGTSGEPFEQYF.

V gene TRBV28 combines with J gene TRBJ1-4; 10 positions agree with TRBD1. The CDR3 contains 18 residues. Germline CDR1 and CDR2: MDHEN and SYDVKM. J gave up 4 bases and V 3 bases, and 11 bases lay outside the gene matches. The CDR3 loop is CASSLIDRGRLGNEKLFF. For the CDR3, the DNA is TGTGCCAGCAGTTTGATCGACAGGGGGCGGCTCGGTAATGAAAAACTGTTTTTT.

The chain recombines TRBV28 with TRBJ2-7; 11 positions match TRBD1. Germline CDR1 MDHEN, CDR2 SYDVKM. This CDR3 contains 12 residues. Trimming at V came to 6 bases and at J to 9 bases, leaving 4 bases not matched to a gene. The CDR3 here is CASSPGQGVQYF. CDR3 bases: TGTGCCAGCAGCCCGGGACAGGGGGTGCAGTACTTC.

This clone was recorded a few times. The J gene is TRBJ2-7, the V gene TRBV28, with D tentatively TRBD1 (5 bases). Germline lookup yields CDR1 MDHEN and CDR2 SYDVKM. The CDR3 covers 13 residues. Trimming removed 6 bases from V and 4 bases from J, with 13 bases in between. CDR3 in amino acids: CASSLYQGYEQYF. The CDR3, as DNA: TGTGCCAGCAGCCTCTATCAGGGTTACGAGCAGTACTTC.

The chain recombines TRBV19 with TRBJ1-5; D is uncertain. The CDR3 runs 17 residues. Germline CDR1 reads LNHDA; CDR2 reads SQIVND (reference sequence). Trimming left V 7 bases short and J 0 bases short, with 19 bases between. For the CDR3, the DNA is TGTGCCAGTAAAACGTTCGGAGAATATTATAGCAATCAGCCCCAGCATTTT. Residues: CASKTFGEYYSNQPQHF.

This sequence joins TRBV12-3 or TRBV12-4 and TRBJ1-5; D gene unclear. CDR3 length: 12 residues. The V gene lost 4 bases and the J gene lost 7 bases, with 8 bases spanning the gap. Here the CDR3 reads CASSSGLQPQHF. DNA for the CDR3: TGTGCCAGCAGTTCGGGGTTACAGCCCCAGCATTTT.